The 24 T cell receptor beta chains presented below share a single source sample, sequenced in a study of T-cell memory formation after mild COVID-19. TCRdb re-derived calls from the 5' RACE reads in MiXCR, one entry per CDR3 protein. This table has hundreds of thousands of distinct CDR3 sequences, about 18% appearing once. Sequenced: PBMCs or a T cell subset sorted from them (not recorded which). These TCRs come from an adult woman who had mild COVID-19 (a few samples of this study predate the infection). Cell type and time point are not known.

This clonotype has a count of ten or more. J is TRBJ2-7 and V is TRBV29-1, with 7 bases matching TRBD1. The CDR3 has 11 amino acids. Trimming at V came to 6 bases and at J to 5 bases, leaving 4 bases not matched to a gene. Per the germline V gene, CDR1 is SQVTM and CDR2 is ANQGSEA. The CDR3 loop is CSVRQGNEQYF. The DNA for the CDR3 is TGCAGCGTACGACAGGGTAACGAGCAGTACTTC.

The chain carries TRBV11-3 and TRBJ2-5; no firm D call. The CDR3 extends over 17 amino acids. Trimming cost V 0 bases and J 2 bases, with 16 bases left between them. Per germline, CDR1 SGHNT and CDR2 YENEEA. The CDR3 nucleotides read TGTGCCAGCAGCTTAGATGGAAAGGAGCTCAGACAAGAGACCCAGTACTTC. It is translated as CASSLDGKELRQETQYF.

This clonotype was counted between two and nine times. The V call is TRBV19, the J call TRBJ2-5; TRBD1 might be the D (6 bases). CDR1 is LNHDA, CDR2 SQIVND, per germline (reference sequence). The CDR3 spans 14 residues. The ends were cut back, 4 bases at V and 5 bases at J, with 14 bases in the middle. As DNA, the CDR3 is TGTGCCAGTAGTAAGAGGGGGAGTCGGGAGACCCAGTACTTC. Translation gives CASSKRGSRETQYF.

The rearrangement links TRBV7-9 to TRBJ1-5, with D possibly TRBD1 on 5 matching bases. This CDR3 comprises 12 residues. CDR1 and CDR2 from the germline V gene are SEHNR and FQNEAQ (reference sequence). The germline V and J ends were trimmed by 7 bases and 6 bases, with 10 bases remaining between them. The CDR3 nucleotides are TGTGCCAGCAACTCCGGGGGTCAGCCCCAGCATTTT. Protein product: CASNSGGQPQHF.

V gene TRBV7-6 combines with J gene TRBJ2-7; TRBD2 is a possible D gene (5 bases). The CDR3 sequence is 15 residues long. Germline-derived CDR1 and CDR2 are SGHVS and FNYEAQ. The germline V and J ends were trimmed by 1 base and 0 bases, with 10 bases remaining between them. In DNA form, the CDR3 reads TGTGCCAGCAGCTTAGGGTTTGGGAGCTCCTACGAGCAGTACTTC. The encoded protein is CASSLGFGSSYEQYF.

DNA for the CDR3: TGTGCCGAACAGGGGGCTGGCAAAAATGAAAAACTGTTTTTT. The encoded protein is CAEQGAGKNEKLFF. The chain joins TRBV28 to TRBJ1-4; 9 bases align to TRBD1. In germline, CDR1 is MDHEN, CDR2 SYDVKM. V lost 11 bases to trimming and J lost 5 bases; unmatched junction nucleotides: 9. This CDR3 is 14 amino acids long. The entire variable domain, with the rest obtained from reference TRBV28 and TRBJ1-4, is as follows: DVKVTQSSRYLVKRTGEKVFLECVQDMDHENMFWYRQDPGLGLRLIYFSYDVKMKEKGDIPEGYSVSREKKERFSLILESASTNQTSMYLCAEQGAGKNEKLFFGSGTQLSVL.

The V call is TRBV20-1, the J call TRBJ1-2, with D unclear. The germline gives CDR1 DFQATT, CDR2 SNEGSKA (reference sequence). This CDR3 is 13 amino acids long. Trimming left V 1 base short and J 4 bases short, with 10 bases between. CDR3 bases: TGCAGTGCTAGAGTATCCGGGTTCTATGGCTACACCTTC. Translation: CSARVSGFYGYTF.

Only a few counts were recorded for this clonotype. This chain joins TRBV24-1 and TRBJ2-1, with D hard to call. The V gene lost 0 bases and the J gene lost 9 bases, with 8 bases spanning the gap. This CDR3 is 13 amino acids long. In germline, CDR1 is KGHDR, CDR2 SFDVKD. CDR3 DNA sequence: TGTGCCACCAGTGATTTGCCGCGCCCTGAGCAGTTCTTC. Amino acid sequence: CATSDLPRPEQFF.

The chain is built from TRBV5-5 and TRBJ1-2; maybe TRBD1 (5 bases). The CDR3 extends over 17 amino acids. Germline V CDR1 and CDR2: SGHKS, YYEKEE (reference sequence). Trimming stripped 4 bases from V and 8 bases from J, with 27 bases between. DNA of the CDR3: TGTGCCAGCAGCGAATCGACAGTCTACCCCGCCGCTGGCGGCTACACCTTC. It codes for CASSESTVYPAAGGYTF.

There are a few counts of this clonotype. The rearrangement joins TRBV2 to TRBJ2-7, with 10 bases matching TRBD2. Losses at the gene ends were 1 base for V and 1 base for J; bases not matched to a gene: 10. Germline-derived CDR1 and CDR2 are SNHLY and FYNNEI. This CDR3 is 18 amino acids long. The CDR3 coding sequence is TGTGCCAGCAGTGAAGGCGGCCTAGCGGGAGCTGGGTCCTACGAGCAGTACTTC. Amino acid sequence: CASSEGGLAGAGSYEQYF.

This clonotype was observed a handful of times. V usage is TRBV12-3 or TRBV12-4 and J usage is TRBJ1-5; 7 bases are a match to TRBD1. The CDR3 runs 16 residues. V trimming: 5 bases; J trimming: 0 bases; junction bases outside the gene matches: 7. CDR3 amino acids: CASSRDSENSNQPQHF. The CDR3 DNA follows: TGTGCCAGCAGTAGGGACAGTGAGAATAGCAATCAGCCCCAGCATTTT.

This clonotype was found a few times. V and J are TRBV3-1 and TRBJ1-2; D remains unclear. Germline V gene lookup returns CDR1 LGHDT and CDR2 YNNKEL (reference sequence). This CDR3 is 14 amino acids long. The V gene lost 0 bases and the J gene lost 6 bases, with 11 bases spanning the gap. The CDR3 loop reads CASSQDWEYHGYTF. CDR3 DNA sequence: TGTGCCAGCAGCCAAGATTGGGAGTACCATGGCTACACCTTC.

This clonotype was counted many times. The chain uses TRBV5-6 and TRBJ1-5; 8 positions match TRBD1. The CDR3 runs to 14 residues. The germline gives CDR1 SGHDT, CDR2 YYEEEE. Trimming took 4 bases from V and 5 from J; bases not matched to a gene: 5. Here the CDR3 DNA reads TGTGCCAGCAGCCTAAGACAGGGGTATCAGCCCCAGCATTTT. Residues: CASSLRQGYQPQHF. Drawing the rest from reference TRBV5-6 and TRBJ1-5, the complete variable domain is DAGVTQSPTHLIKTRGQQVTLRCSPKSGHDTVSWYQQALGQGPQFIFQYYEEEERQRGNFPDRFSGHQFPNYSSELNVNALLLGDSALYLCASSLRQGYQPQHFGDGTRLSIL.

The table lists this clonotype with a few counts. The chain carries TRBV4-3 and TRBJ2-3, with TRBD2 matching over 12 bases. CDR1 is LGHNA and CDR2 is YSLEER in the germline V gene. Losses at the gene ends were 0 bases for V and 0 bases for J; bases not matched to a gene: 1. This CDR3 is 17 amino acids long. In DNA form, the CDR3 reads TGCGCCAGCAGCCAAGATCTAGCGGGAGGGAGCACAGATACGCAGTATTTT. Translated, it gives CASSQDLAGGSTDTQYF.

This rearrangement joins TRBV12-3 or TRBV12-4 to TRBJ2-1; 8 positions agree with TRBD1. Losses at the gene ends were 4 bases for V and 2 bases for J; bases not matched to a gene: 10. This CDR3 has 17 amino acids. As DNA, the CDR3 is TGTGCCAGCAGTTCCCGACGCCGACAGGGGCCCTACAATGAGCAGTTCTTC. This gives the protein CASSSRRRQGPYNEQFF.

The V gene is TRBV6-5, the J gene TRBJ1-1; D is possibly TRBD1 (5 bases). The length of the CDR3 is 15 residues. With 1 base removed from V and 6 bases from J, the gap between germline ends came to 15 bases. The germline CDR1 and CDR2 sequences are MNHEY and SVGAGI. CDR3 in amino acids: CASSYYDSRAAEAFF. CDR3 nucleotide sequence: TGTGCCAGCAGTTACTATGATTCCAGGGCGGCTGAAGCTTTCTTT.

The CDR3 region has the DNA TGTGCCAGCAGCCCCCACTTGCTAGCGGGCAGCTCCTACAATGAGCAGTTCTTC. It codes for CASSPHLLAGSSYNEQFF. V is TRBV9 and J is TRBJ2-1; 8 bases are a match to TRBD2. J was trimmed by 0 bases and V by 4 bases; bases with no gene match: 12. Germline assignment: CDR1 SGDLS and CDR2 YYNGEE. CDR3 size: 18 residues.

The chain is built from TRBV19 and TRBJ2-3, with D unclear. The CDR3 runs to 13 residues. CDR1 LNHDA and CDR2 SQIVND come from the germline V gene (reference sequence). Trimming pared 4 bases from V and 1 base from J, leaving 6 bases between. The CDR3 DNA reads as TGTGCCAGTAGTACCTACGGCACAGATACGCAGTATTTT. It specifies CASSTYGTDTQYF.

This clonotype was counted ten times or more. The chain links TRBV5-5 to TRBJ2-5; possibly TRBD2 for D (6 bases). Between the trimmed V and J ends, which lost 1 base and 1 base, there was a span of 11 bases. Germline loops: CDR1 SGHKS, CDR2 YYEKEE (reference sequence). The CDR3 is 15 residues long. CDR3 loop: CASSLLGRFQETQYF. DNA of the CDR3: TGTGCCAGCAGCTTGCTCGGGAGATTCCAAGAGACCCAGTACTTC.

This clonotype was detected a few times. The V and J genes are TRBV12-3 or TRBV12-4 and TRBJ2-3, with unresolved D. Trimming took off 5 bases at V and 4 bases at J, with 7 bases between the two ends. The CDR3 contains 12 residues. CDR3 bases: TGTGCCAGCAGTGATAGATCAGATACGCAGTATTTT. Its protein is CASSDRSDTQYF.

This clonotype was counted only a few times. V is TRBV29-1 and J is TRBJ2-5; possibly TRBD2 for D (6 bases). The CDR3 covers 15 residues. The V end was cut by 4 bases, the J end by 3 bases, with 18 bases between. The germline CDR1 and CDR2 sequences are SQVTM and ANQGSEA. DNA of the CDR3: TGCAGCGTTGGGAGGGTTTTGGGGGTTGAAGAGACCCAGTACTTC. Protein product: CSVGRVLGVEETQYF.

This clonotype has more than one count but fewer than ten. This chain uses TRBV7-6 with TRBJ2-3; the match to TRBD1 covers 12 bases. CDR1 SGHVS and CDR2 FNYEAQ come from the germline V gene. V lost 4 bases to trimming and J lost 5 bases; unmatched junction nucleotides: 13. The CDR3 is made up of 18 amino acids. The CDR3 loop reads CASSSGTGGASPGDTQYF. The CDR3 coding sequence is TGTGCCAGCAGCTCAGGGACAGGGGGCGCGTCTCCCGGAGATACGCAGTATTTT.

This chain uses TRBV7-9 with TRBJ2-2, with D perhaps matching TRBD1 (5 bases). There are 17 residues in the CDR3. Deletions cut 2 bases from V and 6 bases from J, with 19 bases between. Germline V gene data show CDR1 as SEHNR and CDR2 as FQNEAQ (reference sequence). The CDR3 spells CASSLIRTTDRAGELFF. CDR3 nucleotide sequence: TGTGCCAGCAGCTTAATAAGGACAACAGACCGCGCCGGGGAGCTGTTTTTT.

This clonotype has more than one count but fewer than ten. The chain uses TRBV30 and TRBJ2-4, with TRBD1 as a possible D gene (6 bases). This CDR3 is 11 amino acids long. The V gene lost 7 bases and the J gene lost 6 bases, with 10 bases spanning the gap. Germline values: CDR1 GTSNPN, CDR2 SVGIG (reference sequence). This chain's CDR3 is CALEQGNIQYF. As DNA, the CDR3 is TGTGCCTTGGAACAGGGAAACATTCAGTACTTC.